These 30 T cell receptor beta chains came from one sample sequenced in a study of shared clonotypes between healthy human individuals. TCRdb keeps only in-frame clones here, not all; method: immunoSEQ multiplex PCR. The sample has 1,500,000 or so clones; over 95% are singletons. The sequenced material came from naive CD4+ T cells sorted from blood. Stated subset: CD45RA+ positively selected. Receptor source: a man aged 30 to 45 in good health.

The chain joins TRBV7-5 to TRBJ2-5. TRBV7-5 is a pseudogene. This CDR3 comprises 16 residues. The CDR3 DNA reads TGTGTCAGAAGCTTAGAGGGCGGTGCTTGGCAAGAGACCCAGTACTTC. Encoded protein: CVRSLEGGAWQETQYF.

The rearrangement joins TRBV6-4 to TRBJ2-1; 10 nucleotides align to TRBD1. The germline V gene has CDR1 MRHNA and CDR2 SNTAGT. Unmatched junction bases numbered 5, after V lost 4 bases and J lost 2 bases. CDR3 length: 16 amino acids. The DNA of the CDR3 is TGTGCCAGCAGTGTTTCGACAGGGGGCACCTACAATGAGCAGTTCTTC. Protein product: CASSVSTGGTYNEQFF.

V and J are TRBV7-2 and TRBJ2-4, with 7 bases lining up with TRBD2. Germline CDR1 reads SGHTA; CDR2 reads FQGNSA. Trimming at V came to 4 bases and at J to 9 bases, leaving 9 bases not matched to a gene. The CDR3 covers 14 residues. CDR3 sequence (DNA): TGTGCCAGCAGCTCCCTAGCGGTAAGAGGCATTCAGTACTTC. Translated, it gives CASSSLAVRGIQYF.

V usage is TRBV5-6 and J usage is TRBJ2-1; 10 bases fit TRBD1. The CDR3 runs to 15 residues. The V gene end was trimmed by 2 bases and the J gene end by 9 bases; junction bases not matched to a gene: 8. Germline V gene lookup returns CDR1 SGHDT and CDR2 YYEEEE. CDR3 sequence: CASSFRDRGWGEQFF. DNA for the CDR3: TGTGCCAGCAGCTTCCGGGACAGGGGCTGGGGTGAGCAGTTCTTC. Looking up the rest from reference TRBV5-6 and TRBJ2-1 gives the full variable domain: DAGVTQSPTHLIKTRGQQVTLRCSPKSGHDTVSWYQQALGQGPQFIFQYYEEEERQRGNFPDRFSGHQFPNYSSELNVNALLLGDSALYLCASSFRDRGWGEQFFGPGTRLTVL.

The V call is TRBV7-9, the J call TRBJ1-4; 7 nucleotides align to TRBD1. The germline V gene encodes CDR1 SEHNR and CDR2 FQNEAQ (reference sequence). This CDR3 region has 13 residues. V was pared by 10 bases and J by 7 bases, with 9 bases of the junction left unmatched. The CDR3, as DNA: TGTGCCATGACAGGGCAGGCGGGTGAAAAACTGTTTTTT. Translated, it gives CAMTGQAGEKLFF.

The rearrangement links TRBV29-1 to TRBJ2-5; D call uncertain. The V gene lost 2 bases and the J gene lost 1 base, with 11 bases spanning the gap. This CDR3 is 14 amino acids long. Germline-derived CDR1 and CDR2 are SQVTM and ANQGSEA. In DNA, the CDR3 is TGCAGCGTTGAACTCGCAATCTCCCAAGAGACCCAGTACTTC. As protein: CSVELAISQETQYF.

V usage is TRBV7-8 and J usage is TRBJ2-7; no clear D. Germline-derived CDR1 and CDR2 are SGHVS and FQNEAQ. Between the trimmed V and J ends, which lost 5 bases and 0 bases, there was a span of 11 bases. The CDR3 length is 14 residues. This CDR3 reads CASSLMTNSYEQYF. The CDR3 nucleotides read TGTGCCAGCAGCCTAATGACAAACTCCTACGAGCAGTACTTC.

The chain is built from TRBV5-1 and TRBJ2-1; TRBD1 might be the D (5 bases). The CDR3 has 14 amino acids. With 1 base removed from V and 2 bases from J, the gap between germline ends came to 7 bases. The germline CDR1 and CDR2 sequences are SGHRS and YFSETQ. CDR3 sequence: CASSLKGPYNEQFF. In DNA form, the CDR3 reads TGCGCCAGCAGCTTGAAGGGGCCCTACAATGAGCAGTTCTTC.

The chain is built from TRBV4-3 and TRBJ2-5; possible D gene TRBD1, 5 bases. The CDR3 runs 16 residues. Germline CDR1 reads LGHNA; CDR2 reads YSLEER. Deletions cut 6 bases from V and 5 bases from J, with 22 bases between. The CDR3 sequence is CASSPYPGLPPETQYF. For the CDR3, the DNA is TGCGCCAGCAGTCCCTACCCAGGGCTTCCCCCCGAGACCCAGTACTTC.

V usage is TRBV10-3 and J usage is TRBJ2-2, with 8 bases that match TRBD1. V was clipped by 11 bases and J by 7 bases; unmatched bases: 9. Germline V gene lookup returns CDR1 ENHRY and CDR2 SYGVKD. The CDR3 extends over 13 amino acids. The CDR3, as DNA: TGTGCCTTGCAGGGGGCTCGTAGCGGGGAGCTGTTTTTT. Its translation is CALQGARSGELFF.

The rearrangement links TRBV7-6 to TRBJ2-7; TRBD2 aligns across 11 bases. V was pared by 5 bases and J by 2 bases, with 5 bases of the junction left unmatched. The CDR3 is 15 residues long. The germline gives CDR1 SGHVS, CDR2 FNYEAQ. This CDR3 reads CASSLTSGAAYEQYF. The CDR3, as DNA: TGTGCCAGCAGCCTGACTAGCGGGGCAGCCTACGAGCAGTACTTC.

The genes are TRBV7-3 and TRBJ1-4; D unclear. This CDR3 is 15 amino acids long. The ends were cut back, 0 bases at V and 4 bases at J, with 9 bases in the middle. Germline-derived CDR1 and CDR2 are SGHTA and FQGTGA. CDR3 nucleotide sequence: TGTGCCAGCAGCTTAACGTCCGGAAGTAATGAAAAACTGTTTTTT. Translation: CASSLTSGSNEKLFF.

V is TRBV14 and J is TRBJ2-1, with 10 bases matching TRBD2. CDR3 length: 15 residues. The ends lost 4 bases at V and 4 bases at J; junction bases unmatched: 4. The V gene's germline CDR1 is SGHDN and CDR2 FVKESK. The CDR3 protein is CASSPLTSGYNEQFF. The CDR3 DNA follows: TGTGCCAGCAGCCCCCTGACTAGCGGGTACAATGAGCAGTTCTTC.

For this clone: Its ends do not fully match the called genes, so a read error is possible. The same CDR3 arises from other DNA sequences in this sample as well. The rearrangement uses TRBV7-7 and TRBJ2-1; D is uncertain. The CDR3 loop spans 13 amino acids. The germline gives CDR1 SSHAT, CDR2 FNYEAQ (reference sequence). CDR3 in DNA: TGTGCTAGCAGCTTAGGAAGGGACAATGAGCAGTTCTTC. Encoded protein: CASSLGRDNEQFF.

The gene calls are TRBV28 and TRBJ2-7; D unresolved. Per the germline V gene, CDR1 is MDHEN and CDR2 is SYDVKM. V was shortened by 10 bases and J by 6 bases, with 16 bases between the two germline ends. The CDR3 totals 12 residues. CDR3 protein: CATLDPLREQYF. As DNA, the CDR3 is TGTGCCACCCTAGACCCCCTACGCGAGCAGTACTTC.

As for this clone: Other DNA sequences in this specimen translate into the identical CDR3. This chain uses TRBV18 with TRBJ2-5, with D perhaps assigned TRBD1 or TRBD2 (5 bases each). The CDR3 consists of 14 residues. In germline, CDR1 is KGHSH, CDR2 LQKENI. V was cut by 3 bases and J by 5 bases, with 13 bases left in between. The CDR3 protein is CASSPRARGETQYF. The CDR3 nucleotides are TGTGCCAGCTCACCGCGAGCCCGGGGCGAGACCCAGTACTTC.

The V call is TRBV7-9, the J call TRBJ1-5; 8 bases are shared with TRBD1. This CDR3 has 16 residues. Germline trimming cut 6 bases from V and 7 bases from J; bases unmatched to any gene: 14. The V gene's germline CDR1 is SEHNR and CDR2 FQNEAQ (reference sequence). This chain's CDR3 is CASSSDRDRTWQPQHF. The CDR3 nucleotides are TGTGCCAGCAGTTCCGATCGGGACAGGACATGGCAGCCCCAGCATTTT.

This chain connects TRBV6-6 to TRBJ1-2; 8 bases agree with TRBD1. V dropped 4 bases and J dropped 5; count of bases not matched to a gene: 6. Germline V CDR1 and CDR2: MNHNY, SVGAGI (reference sequence). The CDR3 has 14 residues. CDR3 nucleotides: TGTGCCAGCAGTTCCCCGGGACAGGTTTATGGCTACACCTTC. Translation: CASSSPGQVYGYTF.

In the case of this clone: Other DNA sequences in the same sample also yield this CDR3. This sequence joins TRBV6-1 and TRBJ2-1; D not certain. V was pared by 2 bases and J by 1 base, with 6 bases between. CDR3 size: 14 residues. Germline CDR1 reads MNHNS; CDR2 reads SASEGT. The CDR3 here is CASSEQTSYNEQFF. CDR3 DNA sequence: TGTGCCAGCAGTGAACAGACTTCCTACAATGAGCAGTTCTTC.

The chain has TRBV9 and TRBJ2-7; no clear D. The CDR3 loop spans 14 amino acids. Germline V gene data show CDR1 as SGDLS and CDR2 as YYNGEE. V dropped 0 bases and J dropped 7 bases, with 14 bases sitting between them. The CDR3 sequence is CASSVAGTGREQYF. CDR3 DNA: TGTGCCAGCAGCGTAGCTGGAACTGGTCGGGAGCAGTACTTC.

The chain recombines TRBV6-1 with TRBJ2-3, with a possible D match to TRBD2 (7 bases). The germline gives CDR1 MNHNS, CDR2 SASEGT. The CDR3 is 13 residues long. Between the trimmed V and J ends, which lost 7 bases and 4 bases, there was a span of 12 bases. CDR3 DNA sequence: TGTGCCAGCATTGAGGGGGGGGCAGATACGCAGTATTTT. Translating it yields CASIEGGADTQYF.

This clone was picked up a small number of times. This CDR3 reads CASSYAGDYGYTF. Written as DNA, the CDR3 is TGTGCCAGCAGTTACGCGGGGGACTATGGCTACACCTTC. This sequence joins TRBV6-5 and TRBJ1-2, with a possible D match to TRBD1 (5 bases). The CDR3 length is 13 residues. Germline V CDR1 and CDR2: MNHEY, SVGAGI. Trimming pared 2 bases from V and 3 bases from J, leaving 7 bases between.

This clone appeared once. The chain combines TRBV7-6 with TRBJ2-5; D not resolved. Deletions cut 1 base from V and 1 base from J, with 16 bases between. The CDR3 contains 17 residues. Germline V gene sequence: CDR1 SGHVS, CDR2 FNYEAQ. CDR3 region: CASSLGSWAVSQETQYF. The CDR3 DNA is TGTGCCAGCAGCTTAGGTTCATGGGCGGTCAGCCAAGAGACCCAGTACTTC. The full variable domain, rest sourced from reference TRBV7-6 and TRBJ2-5, is GAGVSQSPRYKVTKRGQDVALRCDPISGHVSLYWYRQALGQGPEFLTYFNYEAQQDKSGLPNDRFSAERPEGSISTLTIQRTEQRDSAMYRCASSLGSWAVSQETQYFGPGTRLLVL.

This sequence joins TRBV25-1 and TRBJ2-7, with 7 positions matching TRBD1. With 6 bases clipped from V and 1 base from J, the junction kept 6 bases outside the gene matches. This CDR3 spans 14 amino acids. Looked up from germline, CDR1 is MGHDK and CDR2 is SYGVNS. DNA for the CDR3: TGTGCCAGCAGCCCACAGGGGAGTTCCTACGAGCAGTACTTC. Encoded protein: CASSPQGSSYEQYF.

The chain is built from TRBV27 and TRBJ2-4; no clear D. The CDR3 contains 15 residues. Deletions cut 2 bases from V and 6 bases from J, with 14 bases between. Germline V gene lookup returns CDR1 MNHEY and CDR2 SMNVEV (reference sequence). The CDR3 protein is CASSLSWNDLNIQYF. The CDR3 DNA is TGTGCCAGCAGTTTAAGTTGGAACGATTTAAACATTCAGTACTTC.

The chain carries TRBV18 and TRBJ2-7; 8 positions agree with TRBD2. The CDR3 length is 14 residues. V lost 6 bases to trimming and J lost 5 bases; unmatched junction nucleotides: 9. CDR1 and CDR2 from the germline V gene are KGHSH and LQKENI. The CDR3 sequence: CASSNGTSRNEQYF. The CDR3 nucleotides read TGTGCCAGCTCCAACGGGACTAGTCGCAACGAGCAGTACTTC.

V gene TRBV11-2 combines with J gene TRBJ1-1; TRBD1 agrees at 7 bases. The ends lost 5 bases at V and 5 bases at J; junction bases unmatched: 5. The CDR3 consists of 13 residues. The V gene's germline CDR1 is SGHAT and CDR2 FQNNGV. CDR3 sequence (DNA): TGTGCCAGCAGCCAAGCCAGGGGGACTGAAGCTTTCTTT. Translating it yields CASSQARGTEAFF.

The V call is TRBV2, the J call TRBJ2-5; D call uncertain. The CDR3 is 12 residues long. V lost 10 bases to trimming and J lost 0 bases, with 9 bases between them. Germline CDR1 SNHLY, CDR2 FYNNEI. CDR3: CATRKYQETQYF. The CDR3 nucleotides are TGTGCCACCAGAAAGTACCAAGAGACCCAGTACTTC.

Note on this clone: The germline gene is not matched at one end of the junction; a read error may be the cause. V is TRBV14 and J is TRBJ2-2; D gene ambiguous. From germline, CDR1 is SGHDN and CDR2 FVKESK. There are 15 residues in the CDR3. CDR3 residues: CASSQDYGFDGELFF. CDR3 coding DNA: TGTGCCAGCAGTCAAGATTACGGGTTTGACGGGGAGCTGTTTTTT.

This clone was picked up a small number of times. Other DNA variants within this sample encode the same CDR3. This sequence joins TRBV5-1 and TRBJ2-1; D is possibly TRBD2 (5 bases). With 1 base removed from V and 8 bases from J, the gap between germline ends came to 7 bases. Germline V gives CDR1 SGHRS, CDR2 YFSETQ. The CDR3 has 12 amino acids. The CDR3 nucleotides read TGCGCCAGCAGCTTGCCCGGGGATGAGCAGTTCTTC. It is translated as CASSLPGDEQFF. Full variable domain (missing parts from reference TRBV5-1 and TRBJ2-1): KAGVTQTPRYLIKTRGQQVTLSCSPISGHRSVSWYQQTPGQGLQFLFEYFSETQRNKGNFPGRFSGRQFSNSRSEMNVSTLELGDSALYLCASSLPGDEQFFGPGTRLTVL.